This T cell receptor beta chain was obtained from a study of beta chain features in type 1 diabetes. The overall study: Examined across all samples were roughly 100 million sorted cells.

Trimming took 7 bases from V and 6 from J, leaving 11 bases between them. CDR1 is DFQATT and CDR2 is SNEGSKA in the germline V gene (reference sequence). The CDR3 runs to 11 residues. Whole-study results and caveats: Patients showed naive, central memory and Treg TCRB repertoires that appeared more similar than those of healthy donors. The analysis here could not establish whether HLA type shapes TCRB rearrangement. Researchers report that Type 1 diabetes patients had moderately but significantly shorter TCRB CDR3s across all four CD4+ subsets.

Worth noting for this clone: What it recognizes is unknown.

As every portion of the isolated RNA was reverse transcribed, the sequencing read expressed TCRB transcripts. The table came from immunoSEQ multiplex PCR; TCRdb's copy has only in-frame clones and leaves some out. The sample lists 390,000 or so clones; approximately 15% were seen once. The receptor's source is a man aged 25 to 45 in good health. The chain joins TRBV20-1 to TRBJ2-3; D gene uncertain. Sequenced sample: naive CD4+ T cells from blood. The CDR3 spells CSGEMGDTQYF. The DNA for the CDR3 is TGCAGTGGAGAAATGGGGGATACGCAGTATTTT.